These 5 T cell receptor beta chains share one sample of origin, sequenced in a study of T cell responses to AZD1222 COVID-19 vaccine (dated by TCRdb to about 2021). The method was the immunoSEQ multiplex PCR assay. The source is immuneACCESS, and TCRdb retained only in-frame sequences with V and J called. Part of the clones is not carried over; for the studies checked, unresolved V genes explain less than half of this, and the remainder is unexplained. Here the sample has around 170,000 clones; nearly 95% occur a single time. The ten most abundant clones make up roughly 1.9% of the sample. The time point tag for this specimen amounts to: about 28 days (+/-7) after the second vaccine dose. The sample was peripheral blood, taken 28 days after the second AZD1222 dose. The receptors were sampled from an adult who received the AZD1222 COVID-19 vaccine.

This chain uses TRBV29-1 with TRBJ2-1, with 10 bases matching TRBD1. This CDR3 has 18 amino acids. Germline CDR1 reads SQVTM; CDR2 reads ANQGSEA. V trimming: 3 bases; J trimming: 4 bases; junction bases outside the gene matches: 15. The CDR3 protein is CSVEPTGGQGGGYNEQFF. CDR3 DNA: TGCAGCGTTGAGCCGACAGGGGGCCAGGGGGGAGGATACAATGAGCAGTTCTTC.

The chain has TRBV7-2 and TRBJ1-2; D call uncertain. This CDR3 is 14 amino acids long. V was pared by 5 bases and J by 3 bases, with 13 bases between. Per the germline V gene, CDR1 is SGHTA and CDR2 is FQGNSA. CDR3 bases: TGTGCCAGCAGCGTTGGTTTCCGGGACTATGGCTACACCTTC. Encoded protein: CASSVGFRDYGYTF.

The gene calls are TRBV13 and TRBJ2-7; D gene ambiguous. The CDR3 is made up of 13 amino acids. V gave up 3 bases and J gave up 0 bases, with 6 bases separating them. The germline gives CDR1 PRHDT, CDR2 FYEKMQ (reference sequence). The CDR3 protein is CASSFALSYEQYF. The CDR3 DNA is TGTGCCAGCAGCTTTGCGCTCTCCTACGAGCAGTACTTC.

Here the CDR3 reads CASSQGTLLSTDTQYF. The CDR3 nucleotides read TGTGCCAGCAGCCAAGGGACATTATTGAGCACAGATACGCAGTATTTT. The V and J genes are TRBV4-2 and TRBJ2-3, with a tentative D call TRBD1 (5 bases). V was clipped by 1 base and J by 0 bases, with 11 bases between them. Per the germline V gene, CDR1 is LGHNA and CDR2 is YNFKEQ. This CDR3 comprises 16 residues.

The V gene is TRBV19, the J gene TRBJ1-6; TRBD1 might be the D (5 bases). CDR3 length: 15 amino acids. Germline CDR1 is LNHDA and CDR2 is SQIVND (reference sequence). Trimming shortened V by 8 bases and J by 0 bases, and 11 bases separated the two germline ends. This CDR3 is CASQTESSYNSPLHF. CDR3 nucleotides: TGTGCCAGTCAGACAGAGAGCTCCTATAATTCACCCCTCCACTTT.